Sequencing of this TCR beta chain was carried out in a study of PD-1 blockade in classical Hodgkin lymphoma (dated by TCRdb to 2020 to 2021). About the study as a whole: Nivolumab dosing was 3 mg/kg intravenously every 2 weeks, continuing until either disease progression or unacceptable toxicity. A peripheral blood immune signature of response to PD-1 blockade in classical Hodgkin lymphoma was defined using TCR beta sequencing and CyTOF.

The CDR3 goes from the cysteine to the phenylalanine over 14 residues. The kept DNA is CDR3 alone, 42 bases in frame from the first base. CDR1 and CDR2 are drawn from the germline V gene (reference sequence): MNHNY, SVGAGI. V and J are trimmed by 7 bases and 2 bases, and the gene matches miss 5 bases of the junction. Paper-wide results and their limitations: Lower diversity was observed in patients in whom nivolumab was started less than 1 year after ASCT, and these patients were excluded from later analyses so that confounding by immune reconstitution would be avoided. Among trial patients, those achieving complete response had baseline diversity similar to that of newly diagnosed patients, while diversity was significantly lower in partial responders and progressors. The study covered only a single clinical trial cohort, and the causes of the repertoire differences, possibly disease activity or prior therapy, were still not defined. Baseline TCR diversity was reported to be lower in newly diagnosed patients than in healthy donors, and even lower in relapsed/refractory patients. CD4+ but not CD8+ TCR diversity rose significantly by C4D1 (p=0.0027 vs p=0.16), most apparent in complete responders (p=0.02).

Genomic DNA was extracted with the Qiagen DNeasy kit from unsorted PBMCs and from negatively selected CD4+ and CD8+ fractions. Using primers that anneal to V and J segments, immunoSEQ multiplex PCR amplified the TCR beta CDR3 regions. A synthetic immune receptor repertoire was used to minimize amplification bias, and remaining bias was computationally removed after sequencing. From the authors' description of their analysis: Repertoire diversity was quantified as the Shannon entropy index using custom Python scripts. The unsorted, CD4+ and CD8+ repertoires were each analyzed separately, with the exception of combined analyses, where CD4+ and CD8+ sequences were merged in silico. Clonal expansion was defined as a frequency increase of at least 2-fold after treatment compared with C1D1, and clones undetected at baseline were assigned a pseudocount of 0.5. Clones with 0 or 1 copy at C1D1 were defined as singleton clones, while clones with 2 or more copies were defined as non-singleton clones. Clones expanded in unsorted samples were assigned a CD4+, CD8+ or unknown annotation through matching of protein sequences in sorted samples from the same patient. Wilcoxon tests on paired samples were used to test diversity changes from C1D1 to C4D1. TCRdb re-hosts the immuneACCESS table, in-frame sequences only. Its copies lack some clones; in the studies checked, an unresolved V gene accounts for under half of them, and the cause for the rest is not known. That table is the source of V, J and clone size, and D and trimming were worked out from the DNA. The sample profile shows tens of thousands of clones; 84% of them were found once. The ten largest clones represent under 2% of the sample.

As for this clone: Its antigen remains undetermined. No base-level quality is on record; no much larger clone is a single base apart.

In light of the paper, this sample's time point label describes: cycle 1 day 1 (C1D1), immediately before nivolumab initiation. All trial patients had relapsed after autologous stem cell transplantation, with cohorts A, B and C differing in prior brentuximab vedotin exposure. CD4+ T cells were purified from thawed PBMCs by magnetic negative selection with a Miltenyi CD4+ T cell isolation kit. The trial cohort comprised a few dozen patients with relapsed/refractory classical Hodgkin lymphoma whose best overall responses were complete response, partial response or progressive disease. In the multi-cohort phase II CheckMate 205 trial, trial patients received single-agent nivolumab. An independent review committee assessed best overall response using the 2007 International Working Group response criteria. Trial PBMCs were collected just before the start of nivolumab (C1D1) and during therapy at cycle 2 day 1 and cycle 4 day 1. Peripheral blood was collected in 8 mL Vacutainer Cell Preparation Tubes, from which PBMCs were isolated by centrifugation and then cryopreserved. Purified CD4+ and CD8+ fractions were prepared only for cases with an additional available PBMC sample. Magnetically labelled cells were depleted on LS columns in a quadroMACS separator, and the flow-through was collected as the purified fraction.

This chain joins TRBV6-6 to TRBJ1-2; TRBD1 aligns with 9 central bases. Specimen: CD4+ T cells from blood, collected at baseline. The receptor was isolated from a human donor with classical Hodgkin lymphoma. The DNA sequence reads TGTGCCAGCAACCCGGGACAGGGAAACTATGGCTACACCTTC. Protein translation: CASNPGQGNYGYTF.